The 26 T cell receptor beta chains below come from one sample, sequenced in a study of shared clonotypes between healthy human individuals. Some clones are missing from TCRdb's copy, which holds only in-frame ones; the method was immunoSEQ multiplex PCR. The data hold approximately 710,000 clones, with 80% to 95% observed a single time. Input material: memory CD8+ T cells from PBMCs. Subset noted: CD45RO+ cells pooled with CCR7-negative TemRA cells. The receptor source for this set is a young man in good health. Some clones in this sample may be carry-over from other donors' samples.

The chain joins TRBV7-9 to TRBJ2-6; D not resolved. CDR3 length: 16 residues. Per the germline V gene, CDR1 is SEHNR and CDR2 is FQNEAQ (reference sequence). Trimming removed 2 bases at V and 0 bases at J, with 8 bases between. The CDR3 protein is CASSLKGNSGANVLTF. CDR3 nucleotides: TGTGCCAGCAGCTTAAAAGGGAACTCTGGGGCCAACGTCCTGACTTTC.

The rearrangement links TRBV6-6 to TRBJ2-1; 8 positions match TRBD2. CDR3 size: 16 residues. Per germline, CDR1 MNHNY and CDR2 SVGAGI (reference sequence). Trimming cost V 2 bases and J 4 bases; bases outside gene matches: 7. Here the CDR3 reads CASSYGAGGRYNEQFF. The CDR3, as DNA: TGTGCCAGCAGTTACGGGGCGGGAGGCCGATACAATGAGCAGTTCTTC.

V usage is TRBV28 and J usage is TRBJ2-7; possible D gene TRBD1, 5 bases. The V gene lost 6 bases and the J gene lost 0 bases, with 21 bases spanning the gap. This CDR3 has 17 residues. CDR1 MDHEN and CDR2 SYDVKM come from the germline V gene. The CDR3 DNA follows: TGTGCCAGCAGACACCCCTATCAAGGGGAACGCTCCTACGAGCAGTACTTC. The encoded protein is CASRHPYQGERSYEQYF.

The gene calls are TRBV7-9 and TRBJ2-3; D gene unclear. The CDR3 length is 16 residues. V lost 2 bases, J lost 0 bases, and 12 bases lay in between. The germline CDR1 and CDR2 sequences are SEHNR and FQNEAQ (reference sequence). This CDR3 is CASSLRPLDSTDTQYF. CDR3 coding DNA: TGTGCCAGCAGCTTAAGGCCTCTGGACAGCACAGATACGCAGTATTTT.

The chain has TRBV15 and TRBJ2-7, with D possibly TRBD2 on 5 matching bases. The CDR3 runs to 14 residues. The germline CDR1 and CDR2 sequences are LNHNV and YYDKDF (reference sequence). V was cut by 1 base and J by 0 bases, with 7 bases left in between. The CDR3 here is CATSRGAGSYEQYF. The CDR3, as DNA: TGTGCCACCAGCAGAGGGGCGGGCTCCTACGAGCAGTACTTC.

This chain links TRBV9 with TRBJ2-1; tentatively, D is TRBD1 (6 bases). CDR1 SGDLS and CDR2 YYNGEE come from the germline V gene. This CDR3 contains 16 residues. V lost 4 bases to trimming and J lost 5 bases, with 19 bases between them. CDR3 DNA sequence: TGTGCCAGCAGCTTGAAAGGGGGACAAGGGAACAATGAGCAGTTCTTC. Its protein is CASSLKGGQGNNEQFF.

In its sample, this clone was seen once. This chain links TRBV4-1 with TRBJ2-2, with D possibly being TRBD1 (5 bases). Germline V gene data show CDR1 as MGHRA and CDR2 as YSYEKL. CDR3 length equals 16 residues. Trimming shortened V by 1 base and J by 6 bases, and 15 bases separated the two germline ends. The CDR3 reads CASSQGRVAYAGELFF. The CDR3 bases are TGCGCCAGCAGCCAAGGCAGGGTTGCCTACGCCGGGGAGCTGTTTTTT.

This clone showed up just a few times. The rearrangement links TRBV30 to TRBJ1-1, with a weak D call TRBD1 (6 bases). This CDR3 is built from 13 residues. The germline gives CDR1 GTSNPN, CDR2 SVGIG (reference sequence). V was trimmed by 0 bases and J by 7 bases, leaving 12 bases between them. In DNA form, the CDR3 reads TGTGCCTGGAGTGTAGGGGGGCGGTTTGAAGCTTTCTTT. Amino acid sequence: CAWSVGGRFEAFF. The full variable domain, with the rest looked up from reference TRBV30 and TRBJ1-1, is SQTIHQWPATLVQPVGSPLSLECTVEGTSNPNLYWYRQAAGRGLQLLFYSVGIGQISSEVPQNLSASRPQDRQFILSSKKLLLSDSGFYLCAWSVGGRFEAFFGQGTRLTVV.

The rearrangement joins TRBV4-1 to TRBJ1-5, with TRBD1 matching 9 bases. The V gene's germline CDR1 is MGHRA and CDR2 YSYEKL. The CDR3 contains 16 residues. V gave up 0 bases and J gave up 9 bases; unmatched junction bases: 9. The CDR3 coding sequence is TGCGCCAGCAGCCAAGAGGAGGGACAGGGCAGGTGGCCCCAGCATTTT. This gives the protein CASSQEEGQGRWPQHF.

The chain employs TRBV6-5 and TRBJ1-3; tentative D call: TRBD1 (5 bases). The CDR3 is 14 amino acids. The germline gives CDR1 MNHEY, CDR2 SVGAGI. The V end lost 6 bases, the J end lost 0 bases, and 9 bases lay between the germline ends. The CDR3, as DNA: TGTGCCAGCAGGACCGACAGCTCTGGAAACACCATATATTTT. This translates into CASRTDSSGNTIYF.

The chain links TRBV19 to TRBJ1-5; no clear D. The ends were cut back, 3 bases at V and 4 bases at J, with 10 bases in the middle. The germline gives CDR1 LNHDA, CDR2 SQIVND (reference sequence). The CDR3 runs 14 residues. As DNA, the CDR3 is TGTGCCAGTAGTATGAATGCGGGGAATCAGCCCCAGCATTTT. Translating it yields CASSMNAGNQPQHF.

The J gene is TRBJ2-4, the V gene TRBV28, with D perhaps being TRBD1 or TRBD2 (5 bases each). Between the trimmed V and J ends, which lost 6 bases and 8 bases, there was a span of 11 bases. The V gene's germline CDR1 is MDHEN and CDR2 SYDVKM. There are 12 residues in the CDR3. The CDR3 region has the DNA TGTGCCAGCAGATCCGAGGGGTACATTCAGTACTTC. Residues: CASRSEGYIQYF. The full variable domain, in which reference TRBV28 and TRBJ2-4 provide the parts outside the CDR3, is DVKVTQSSRYLVKRTGEKVFLECVQDMDHENMFWYRQDPGLGLRLIYFSYDVKMKEKGDIPEGYSVSREKKERFSLILESASTNQTSMYLCASRSEGYIQYFGAGTRLSVL.

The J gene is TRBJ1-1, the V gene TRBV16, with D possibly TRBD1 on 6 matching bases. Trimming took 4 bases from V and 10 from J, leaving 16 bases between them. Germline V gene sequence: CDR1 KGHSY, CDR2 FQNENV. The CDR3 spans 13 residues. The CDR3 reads CASSPRGDSGAFF. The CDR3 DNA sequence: TGTGCCAGCAGCCCCAGGGGAGACTCAGGAGCTTTCTTT. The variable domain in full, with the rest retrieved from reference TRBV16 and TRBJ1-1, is GEEVAQTPKHLVRGEGQKAKLYCAPIKGHSYVFWYQQVLKNEFKFLISFQNENVFDETGMPKERFSAKCLPNSPCSLEIQATKLEDSAVYFCASSPRGDSGAFFGQGTRLTVV.

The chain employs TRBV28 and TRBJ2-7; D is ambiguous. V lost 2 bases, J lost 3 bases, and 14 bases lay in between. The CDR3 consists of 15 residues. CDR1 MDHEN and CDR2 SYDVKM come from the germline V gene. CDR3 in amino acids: CASSLPPPQSYEQYF. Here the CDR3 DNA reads TGTGCCAGCAGTTTACCCCCACCGCAAAGCTACGAGCAGTACTTC.

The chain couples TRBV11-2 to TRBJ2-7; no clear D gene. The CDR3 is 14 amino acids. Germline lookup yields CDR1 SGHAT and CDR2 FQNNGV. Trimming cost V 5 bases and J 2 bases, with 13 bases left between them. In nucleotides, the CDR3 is TGTGCCAGCAGCCCCCTCTTGATAGCCTACGAGCAGTACTTC. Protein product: CASSPLLIAYEQYF. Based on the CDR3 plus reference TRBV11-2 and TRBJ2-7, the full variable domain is EAGVAQSPRYKIIEKRQSVAFWCNPISGHATLYWYQQILGQGPKLLIQFQNNGVVDDSQLPKDRFSAERLKGVDSTLKIQPAKLEDSAVYLCASSPLLIAYEQYFGPGTRLTVT.

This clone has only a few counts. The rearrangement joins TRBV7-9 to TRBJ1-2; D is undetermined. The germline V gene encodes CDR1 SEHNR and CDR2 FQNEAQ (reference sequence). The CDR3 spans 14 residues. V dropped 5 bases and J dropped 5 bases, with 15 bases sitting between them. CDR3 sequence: CASSVDSRSYGYTF. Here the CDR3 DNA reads TGTGCCAGCAGCGTGGACTCCCGAAGTTATGGCTACACCTTC.

CDR3 coding DNA: TGTGCCAGCAGGACCGGGACAGGGTTAAACGAGCAGTACTTC. As protein: CASRTGTGLNEQYF. The genes are TRBV6-1 and TRBJ2-7; 9 bases fit TRBD1. The CDR3 length is 14 residues. Germline CDR1 and CDR2: MNHNS and SASEGT. The V segment lost 6 bases and the J segment 5 bases; nucleotides outside the gene matches: 8.

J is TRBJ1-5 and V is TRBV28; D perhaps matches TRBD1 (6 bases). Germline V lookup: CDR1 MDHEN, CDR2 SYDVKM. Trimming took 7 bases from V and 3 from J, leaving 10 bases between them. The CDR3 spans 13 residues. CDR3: CASNQGSNQPQHF. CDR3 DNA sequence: TGTGCCAGCAATCAGGGGTCCAATCAGCCCCAGCATTTT.

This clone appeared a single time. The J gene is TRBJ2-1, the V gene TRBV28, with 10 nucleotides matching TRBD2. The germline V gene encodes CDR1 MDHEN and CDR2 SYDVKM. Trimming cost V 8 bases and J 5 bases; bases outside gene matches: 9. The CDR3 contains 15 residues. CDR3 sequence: CASVRSSGSHNEQFF. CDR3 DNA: TGTGCCAGCGTAAGATCTAGCGGGAGCCACAATGAGCAGTTCTTC.

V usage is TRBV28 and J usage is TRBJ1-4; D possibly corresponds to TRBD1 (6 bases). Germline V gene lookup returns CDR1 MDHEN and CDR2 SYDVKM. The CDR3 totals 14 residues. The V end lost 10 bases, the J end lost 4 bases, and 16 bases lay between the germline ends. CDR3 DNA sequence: TGTGCCATTCTTCCGGGACATAGTAATGAAAAACTGTTTTTT. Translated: CAILPGHSNEKLFF.

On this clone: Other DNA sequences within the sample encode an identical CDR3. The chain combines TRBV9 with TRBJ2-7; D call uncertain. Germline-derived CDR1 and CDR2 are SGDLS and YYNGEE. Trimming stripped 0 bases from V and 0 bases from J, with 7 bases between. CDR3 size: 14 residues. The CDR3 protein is CASSVGDSSYEQYF. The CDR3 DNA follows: TGTGCCAGCAGCGTAGGGGATAGCTCCTACGAGCAGTACTTC.

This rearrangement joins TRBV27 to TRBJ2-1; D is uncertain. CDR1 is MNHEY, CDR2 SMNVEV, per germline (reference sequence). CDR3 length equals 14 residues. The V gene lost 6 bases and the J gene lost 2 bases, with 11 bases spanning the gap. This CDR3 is CASRSAIAYNEQFF. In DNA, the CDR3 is TGTGCCAGCAGATCGGCGATAGCCTACAATGAGCAGTTCTTC.

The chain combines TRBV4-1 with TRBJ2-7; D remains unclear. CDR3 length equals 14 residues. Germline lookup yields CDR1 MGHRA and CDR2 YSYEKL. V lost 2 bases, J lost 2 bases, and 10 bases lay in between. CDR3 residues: CASSQWQLPYEQYF. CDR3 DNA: TGCGCCAGCAGCCAATGGCAGTTACCCTACGAGCAGTACTTC.

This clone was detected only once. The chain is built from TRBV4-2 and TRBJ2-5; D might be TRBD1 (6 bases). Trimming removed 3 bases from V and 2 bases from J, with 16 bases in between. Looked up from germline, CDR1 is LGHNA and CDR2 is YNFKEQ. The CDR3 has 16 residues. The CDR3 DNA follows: TGTGCCAGCAGCCATCTCTTCCGGGACAAGCAAGAGACCCAGTACTTC. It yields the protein CASSHLFRDKQETQYF.

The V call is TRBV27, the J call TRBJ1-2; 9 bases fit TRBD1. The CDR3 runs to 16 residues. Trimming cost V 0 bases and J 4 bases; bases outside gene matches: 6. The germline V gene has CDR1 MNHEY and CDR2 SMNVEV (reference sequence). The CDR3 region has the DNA TGTGCCAGCAGTTTATCACAGGGGGCGTGGGGCTATGGCTACACCTTC. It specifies CASSLSQGAWGYGYTF.

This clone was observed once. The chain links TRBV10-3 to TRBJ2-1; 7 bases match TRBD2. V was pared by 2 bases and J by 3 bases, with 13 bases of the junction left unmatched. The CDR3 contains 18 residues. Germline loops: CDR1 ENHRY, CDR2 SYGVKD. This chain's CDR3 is CAISETSGEGLHYNEQFF. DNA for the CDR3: TGTGCCATCAGTGAGACCTCTGGGGAGGGACTTCACTACAATGAGCAGTTCTTC.